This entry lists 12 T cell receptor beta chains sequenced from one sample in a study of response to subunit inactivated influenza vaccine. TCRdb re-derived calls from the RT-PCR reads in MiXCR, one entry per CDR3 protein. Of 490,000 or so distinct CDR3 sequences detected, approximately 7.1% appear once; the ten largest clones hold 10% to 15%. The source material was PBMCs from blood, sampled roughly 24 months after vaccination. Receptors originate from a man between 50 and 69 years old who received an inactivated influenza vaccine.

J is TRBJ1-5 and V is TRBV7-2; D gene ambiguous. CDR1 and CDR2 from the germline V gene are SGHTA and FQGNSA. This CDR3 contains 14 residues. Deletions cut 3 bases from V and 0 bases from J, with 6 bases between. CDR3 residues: CASSFIDSNQPQHF. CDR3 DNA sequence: TGTGCCAGCAGCTTCATTGATAGCAATCAGCCCCAGCATTTT.

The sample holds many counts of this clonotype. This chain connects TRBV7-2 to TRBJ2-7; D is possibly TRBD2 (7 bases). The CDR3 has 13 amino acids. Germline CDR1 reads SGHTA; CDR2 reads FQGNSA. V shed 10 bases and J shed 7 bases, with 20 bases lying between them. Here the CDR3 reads CATDPGGAREQYF. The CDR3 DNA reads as TGTGCCACGGACCCGGGGGGCGCGAGGGAGCAGTACTTC.

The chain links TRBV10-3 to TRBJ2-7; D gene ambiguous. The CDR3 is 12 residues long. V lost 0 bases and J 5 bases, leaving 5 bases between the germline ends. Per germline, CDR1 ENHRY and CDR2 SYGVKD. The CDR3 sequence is CAISESGNEQYF. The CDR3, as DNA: TGTGCCATCAGTGAGTCAGGCAACGAGCAGTACTTC.

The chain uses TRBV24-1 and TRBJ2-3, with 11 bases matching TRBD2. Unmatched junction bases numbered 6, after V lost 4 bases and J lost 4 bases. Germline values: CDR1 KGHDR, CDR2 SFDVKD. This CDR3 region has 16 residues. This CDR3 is CATSDHLAGGPDTQYF. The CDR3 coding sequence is TGTGCCACCAGTGACCACCTAGCGGGGGGACCAGATACGCAGTATTTT.

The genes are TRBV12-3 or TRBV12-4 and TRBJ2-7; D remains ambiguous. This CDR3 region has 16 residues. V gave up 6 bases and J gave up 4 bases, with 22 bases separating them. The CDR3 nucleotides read TGTGCCAGCAGCAATAGGGCTTTATGGCCGACGTACGAGCAGTACTTC. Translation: CASSNRALWPTYEQYF.

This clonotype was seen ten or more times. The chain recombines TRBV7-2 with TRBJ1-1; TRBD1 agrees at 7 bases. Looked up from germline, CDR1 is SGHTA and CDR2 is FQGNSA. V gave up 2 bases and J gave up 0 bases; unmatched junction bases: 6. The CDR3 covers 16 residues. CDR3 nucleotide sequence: TGTGCCAGCAGCTTATTGAGGACAGGAGTGAACACTGAAGCTTTCTTT. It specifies CASSLLRTGVNTEAFF.

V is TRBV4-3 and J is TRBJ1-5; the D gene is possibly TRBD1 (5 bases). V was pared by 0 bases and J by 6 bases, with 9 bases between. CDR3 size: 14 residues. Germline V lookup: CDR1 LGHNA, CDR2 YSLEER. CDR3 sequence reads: CASSQEYGTQPQHF. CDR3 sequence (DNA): TGCGCCAGCAGCCAAGAATACGGGACTCAGCCCCAGCATTTT.

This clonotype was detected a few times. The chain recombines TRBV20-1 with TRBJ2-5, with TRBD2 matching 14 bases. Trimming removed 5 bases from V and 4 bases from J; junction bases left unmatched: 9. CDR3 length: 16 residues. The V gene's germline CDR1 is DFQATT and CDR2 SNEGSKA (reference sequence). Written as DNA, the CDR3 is TGCAGTGCTTCCGGGACTAGCGGGAGTAGTCGAGAGACCCAGTACTTC. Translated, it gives CSASGTSGSSRETQYF.

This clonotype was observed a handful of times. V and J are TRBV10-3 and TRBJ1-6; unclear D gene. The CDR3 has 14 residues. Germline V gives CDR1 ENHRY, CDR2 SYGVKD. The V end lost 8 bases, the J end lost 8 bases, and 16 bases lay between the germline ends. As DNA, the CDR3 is TGTGCCATCGGGCCAGGCTTCGGGTATTCACCCCTCCACTTT. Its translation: CAIGPGFGYSPLHF.

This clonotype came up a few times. This CDR3 is CASSLALGLAGGNEQFF. The CDR3 DNA is TGTGCCAGCAGCTTAGCGCTGGGACTAGCGGGGGGGAATGAGCAGTTCTTC. This chain uses TRBV7-9 with TRBJ2-1, with TRBD2 matching 16 bases. The J segment lost 7 bases and the V segment lost 0 bases, leaving 3 bases of the junction unmatched. The CDR3 spans 17 residues. Germline lookup yields CDR1 SEHNR and CDR2 FQNEAQ (reference sequence).

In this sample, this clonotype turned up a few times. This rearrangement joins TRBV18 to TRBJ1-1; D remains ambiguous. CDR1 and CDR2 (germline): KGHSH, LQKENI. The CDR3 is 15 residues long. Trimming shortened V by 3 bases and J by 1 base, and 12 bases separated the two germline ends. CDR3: CASSPSREPNTEAFF. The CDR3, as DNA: TGTGCCAGCTCACCCTCTAGGGAACCGAACACTGAAGCTTTCTTT.

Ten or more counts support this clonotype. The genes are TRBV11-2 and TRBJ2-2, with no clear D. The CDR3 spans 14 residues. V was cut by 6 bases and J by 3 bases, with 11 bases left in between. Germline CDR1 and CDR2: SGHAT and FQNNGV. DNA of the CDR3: TGTGCCAGCAGGCTTGGGTCCGACACCGGGGAGCTGTTTTTT. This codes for CASRLGSDTGELFF.